What follows are 2 T cell receptor beta chains derived from one specimen sequenced in a study of CD8 T cells in ankylosing spondylitis. MiXCR was run by TCRdb on the 5' RACE reads, yielding one entry per CDR3 protein. The profile shows a few hundred thousand distinct CDR3 sequences, 15% to 20% of them singletons. Sequencing was performed on blood, either unsorted or a sorted T cell fraction (not recorded which). The receptor source for this set is a male donor with ankylosing spondylitis or in good health (not recorded which).

The sample holds a few counts of this clonotype. The chain couples TRBV7-8 to TRBJ2-3; 12 positions match TRBD2. V gave up 5 bases and J gave up 4 bases; unmatched junction bases: 7. CDR1 is SGHVS, CDR2 FQNEAQ, per germline. This CDR3 region has 16 residues. The CDR3 region is CASSGLAGGPSDTQYF. DNA for the CDR3: TGTGCCAGCAGCGGGCTAGCGGGAGGGCCCTCAGATACGCAGTATTTT.

The DNA for the CDR3 is TGTGCCAGCAGGGGCAAGCCAACCTACGAGCAGTACTTC. It codes for CASRGKPTYEQYF. The rearrangement joins TRBV6-1 to TRBJ2-7; no definite D call. CDR1 is MNHNS, CDR2 SASEGT, per germline. With 6 bases removed from V and 2 bases from J, the gap between germline ends came to 11 bases. The CDR3 is made up of 13 amino acids.